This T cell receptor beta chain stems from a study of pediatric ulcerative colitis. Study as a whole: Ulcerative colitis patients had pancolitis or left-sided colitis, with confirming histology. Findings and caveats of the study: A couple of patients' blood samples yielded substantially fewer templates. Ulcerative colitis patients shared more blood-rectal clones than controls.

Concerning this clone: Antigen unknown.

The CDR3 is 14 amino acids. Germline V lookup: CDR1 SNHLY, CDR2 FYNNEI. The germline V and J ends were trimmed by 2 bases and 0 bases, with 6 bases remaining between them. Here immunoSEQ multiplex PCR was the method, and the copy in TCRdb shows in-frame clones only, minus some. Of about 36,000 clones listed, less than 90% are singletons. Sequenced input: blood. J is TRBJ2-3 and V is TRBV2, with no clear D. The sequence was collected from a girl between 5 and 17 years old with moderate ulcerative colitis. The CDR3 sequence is CASSERASTDTQYF. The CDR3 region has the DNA TGTGCCAGCAGTGAACGGGCGAGCACAGATACGCAGTATTTT.